These T cell receptor beta chains were read from a single sample in a study of T cells after somatic rescue of genetic block. Assay: immunoSEQ multiplex PCR; the TCRdb copy retains only in-frame clones and omits some. The table shows just over 8,000 clones, with 75% to 90% occurring only once. The source material was peripheral blood mononuclear cells (PBMCs). Every receptor here comes from a boy younger than 18. The conserved cysteine and the conserved F or W are not part of the CDR3 here.

ASEPGY | TRBJ2-7 | TRBV7-9
ASSWMGGQETQY | TRBJ2-5 | TRBV7-6
ASSQESNSPLH | TRBJ1-6 | TRBV4-3
ASSQVADISNYGYT | TRBJ1-2 | TRBV4-1
AIRSRTAEQY | TRBJ2-7 | TRBV10-3
ASRPQRSVEQY | TRBJ2-7 | TRBV10-1
ASSKGETTYEQY | TRBJ2-7 | TRBV21-1
ASSQGGGYEQY | TRBJ2-7 | TRBV4-2
ASSRPVAPTDTQY | TRBJ2-3 | TRBV7-9
ASSLAGAETQY | TRBJ2-5 | TRBV7-9
ASSQALGGLYGYT | TRBJ1-2 | TRBV4-3
ASHDRGASYEQY | TRBJ2-7 | TRBV2
ASSAGTAGGAWYEQF | TRBJ2-1 | TRBV9
ASSAGRITDTQY | TRBJ2-3 | TRBV11-3
ASSLRSPNPGNTIY | TRBJ1-3 | TRBV5-6
ASSELQRNTEAF | TRBJ1-1 | TRBV2
ASSPSGTSYEQY | TRBJ2-7 | TRBV18
ASSQDLGGGNSPLH | TRBJ1-6 | TRBV5-5
SASQGGQAF | TRBJ1-1 | TRBV20-1
ASGVRTSYGYT | TRBJ1-2 | TRBV28
SARMADTQY | TRBJ2-3 | TRBV20-1
ASSLESESYQY | TRBJ2-5 | TRBV11-2
ASSLGQNNEQF | TRBJ2-1 | TRBV7-2
ASSRPDLYEQY | TRBJ2-7 | TRBV4-2
ASSLAPGGGYNEQF | TRBJ2-1 | TRBV7-9
ASSDWAGTSGTDTQY | TRBJ2-3 | TRBV9
ASPVGQMNTEAF | TRBJ1-1 | TRBV6-1
ASRTGIRTEAF | TRBJ1-1 | TRBV2
ASSPHGTHEAF | TRBJ1-1 | TRBV5-4
ASRHTGDSYGYT | TRBJ1-2 | TRBV7-9
ASSQNPSAGYT | TRBJ1-2 | TRBV4-3
ASSYNRNEQF | TRBJ2-1 | TRBV6-5
ASSPGLKYLEAF | TRBJ1-1 | TRBV7-9
ASSVGASRTNEQF | TRBJ2-1 | TRBV11-2
ASSPGGSGANVLT | TRBJ2-6 | TRBV6-6
ASSPLRAGGRNEQF | TRBJ2-1 | TRBV13
ARRASGGRALVKTQY | TRBJ2-5 | TRBV5-3
ASSEAPPGVYGYT | TRBJ1-2 | TRBV27
ASSSDRGYNEQF | TRBJ2-1 | TRBV27
ASSLGKGNEKLF | TRBJ1-4 | TRBV13
ASEWRGSDTQY | TRBJ2-3 | TRBV2
ASRTRRTDTQY | TRBJ2-3 | TRBV6-5
ASSLIPPDTQY | TRBJ2-3 | TRBV27